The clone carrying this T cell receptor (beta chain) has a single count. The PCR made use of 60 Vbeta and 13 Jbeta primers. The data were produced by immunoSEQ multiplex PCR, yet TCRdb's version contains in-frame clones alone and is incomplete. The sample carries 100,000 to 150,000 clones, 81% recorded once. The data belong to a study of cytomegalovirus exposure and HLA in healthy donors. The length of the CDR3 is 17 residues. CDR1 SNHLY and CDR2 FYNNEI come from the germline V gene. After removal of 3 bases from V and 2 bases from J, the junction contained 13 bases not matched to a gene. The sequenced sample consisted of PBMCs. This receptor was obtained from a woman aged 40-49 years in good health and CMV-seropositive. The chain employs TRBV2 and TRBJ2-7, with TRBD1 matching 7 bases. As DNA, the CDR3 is TGTGCCAGCAGTGACGCAACCGGGACAGCCACGACCTACGAGCAGTACTTC. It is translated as CASSDATGTATTYEQYF.